These 13 T cell receptor beta chains were all obtained from the same sample, sequenced in a study of blood T cells in healthy people across ages. A second roughly 6 to 11 cycle PCR used barcoded and J-beta primers. TCRdb used MiXCR to reprocess the 5' RACE reads, holding one entry per CDR3 protein. The sample consists of more than 1 million distinct CDR3 sequences, under 55% of them appearing once. The specimen sequenced was blood. All receptors derive from a woman in her fifties or sixties in good health.

There are a few counts of this clonotype. V gene TRBV11-2 combines with J gene TRBJ2-3; 9 bases fit TRBD2. Unmatched junction bases numbered 19, after V lost 2 bases and J lost 1 base. This CDR3 is 21 amino acids long. Germline CDR1 is SGHAT and CDR2 is FQNNGV. The CDR3 sequence: CASSLYPGLATMGLGTDTQYF. The CDR3 nucleotides are TGTGCCAGCAGCTTATACCCGGGACTAGCAACGATGGGCCTCGGCACAGATACGCAGTATTTT.

This rearrangement joins TRBV20-1 to TRBJ1-6, with 8 nucleotides matching TRBD1. The CDR3 has 13 residues. The germline V gene encodes CDR1 DFQATT and CDR2 SNEGSKA (reference sequence). With V trimmed by 1 base and J by 7 bases, 0 bases remained unmatched. In DNA, the CDR3 is TGCAGTGCTAGAGGGACAGGGAATTCACCCCTCCACTTT. This gives the protein CSARGTGNSPLHF.

This chain connects TRBV5-1 to TRBJ2-2; D gene unclear. V was cut by 4 bases and J by 6 bases, with 7 bases left in between. CDR1 SGHRS and CDR2 YFSETQ come from the germline V gene. CDR3 length: 12 amino acids. CDR3 nucleotides: TGCGCCAGCAGCGACCGCCCCGGGGAGCTGTTTTTT. This encodes CASSDRPGELFF.

This clonotype was counted only a few times. The gene calls are TRBV10-2 and TRBJ2-1, with 8 nucleotides matching TRBD1. Germline CDR1 WSHSY, CDR2 SAAADI. This CDR3 has 14 residues. J was trimmed by 5 bases and V by 3 bases; bases with no gene match: 3. DNA for the CDR3: TGCGCCAGCAGTGACGGACAGGGTAACAATGAGCAGTTCTTC. The encoded protein is CASSDGQGNNEQFF.

This clonotype was observed once. The rearrangement joins TRBV28 to TRBJ2-5, with D maybe TRBD2 (6 bases). Germline loops: CDR1 MDHEN, CDR2 SYDVKM. Between the trimmed V and J ends, which lost 5 bases and 11 bases, there was a span of 15 bases. CDR3 length: 12 amino acids. The CDR3 loop is CASSKPTGRQYF. The CDR3 coding sequence is TGTGCCAGCAGTAAACCAACGGGGAGGCAGTACTTC.

The chain combines TRBV5-1 with TRBJ2-7; maybe TRBD2 (6 bases). The CDR3 loop spans 13 amino acids. V gave up 4 bases and J gave up 3 bases, with 11 bases separating them. Looked up from germline, CDR1 is SGHRS and CDR2 is YFSETQ. CDR3 DNA: TGCGCCAGCAGCGTGACTAGGGACTACGAGCAGTACTTC. Protein: CASSVTRDYEQYF.

Note on this clonotype: The conserved phenylalanine or tryptophan normally closing the CDR3 is absent here, so this likely arose from a read error. The chain uses TRBV29-1 and TRBJ2-1; D not certain. The germline gives CDR1 SQVTM, CDR2 ANQGSEA. The CDR3 is made up of 13 amino acids. V was cut by 3 bases and J by 6 bases, with 12 bases left in between. This CDR3 is CSVDGGVVNEQFL. The DNA of the CDR3 is TGCAGCGTTGATGGCGGAGTGGTCAATGAGCAGTTCTTA.

The chain links TRBV6-1 to TRBJ2-1; D possibly corresponds to TRBD2 (5 bases). V gave up 4 bases and J gave up 7 bases, with 23 bases separating them. This CDR3 spans 17 amino acids. Germline V gene data show CDR1 as MNHNS and CDR2 as SASEGT. The CDR3 loop is CASSVYVTQLRRNEQFF. CDR3 sequence (DNA): TGTGCCAGCAGTGTATATGTCACACAGCTTAGGAGGAATGAGCAGTTCTTC.

The chain has TRBV28 and TRBJ2-1; the match to TRBD2 covers 9 bases. CDR3 size: 15 residues. Germline V CDR1 and CDR2: MDHEN, SYDVKM. V dropped 8 bases and J dropped 6; count of bases not matched to a gene: 11. CDR3 DNA: TGTGCCAGCGGACCCCTAGCGGGATATGGCAATGAGCAGTTCTTC. Translated: CASGPLAGYGNEQFF.

The J gene is TRBJ2-1, the V gene TRBV4-2, with 7 bases fitting TRBD2. The CDR3 covers 14 residues. V shed 0 bases, J shed 11 bases, and the junction held 7 bases outside the gene matches. Germline values: CDR1 LGHNA, CDR2 YNFKEQ. The CDR3 here is CASSQDGLAVKQFF. CDR3 in DNA: TGTGCCAGCAGCCAAGATGGTCTAGCGGTAAAGCAGTTCTTC.

This clonotype has ten or more counts. The chain is built from TRBV27 and TRBJ2-5, with TRBD2 matching over 12 bases. Germline-derived CDR1 and CDR2 are MNHEY and SMNVEV (reference sequence). The length of the CDR3 is 16 residues. V lost 6 bases to trimming and J lost 5 bases; unmatched junction nucleotides: 10. CDR3 nucleotide sequence: TGTGCCAGCAGGACTAGCGGGAGTTATCCCATGGAGACCCAGTACTTC. Translating it yields CASRTSGSYPMETQYF.

The rearrangement links TRBV9 to TRBJ1-2; 9 bases agree with TRBD1. CDR3 length: 15 amino acids. V lost 1 base, J lost 9 bases, and 10 bases stayed unmatched. Germline CDR1 is SGDLS and CDR2 is YYNGEE. The CDR3 nucleotides read TGTGCCAGCAGCGTACGAGACAGGGGGGGTGGGAGCTACACCTTC. Translated, it gives CASSVRDRGGGSYTF.

This clonotype has only a few counts. V is TRBV7-7 and J is TRBJ1-2; the match to TRBD1 covers 7 bases. Germline CDR1 SSHAT, CDR2 FNYEAQ (reference sequence). Trimming took 5 bases from V and 7 from J; bases not matched to a gene: 10. This CDR3 has 14 residues. The CDR3 sequence: CASSRITGAVGYTF. The CDR3 nucleotides read TGTGCCAGCAGCCGCATCACAGGGGCAGTTGGCTACACCTTC.